These 29 T cell receptor beta chains were sequenced from one sample in a study of CD8 T cells in Susac syndrome. The authors reverse transcribed roughly 0.5 to 1 ug RNA with random hexamers. Each CDR3 protein is one row after TCRdb ran MiXCR on the immunoSEQ multiplex PCR reads. Among 71,000 or so distinct CDR3 sequences listed, 93% were seen once. The specimen sequenced was CD4+ T cells from PBMCs. The receptors were gathered from a human donor with Susac syndrome.

The chain is built from TRBV12-3 or TRBV12-4 and TRBJ1-4; possible D gene TRBD1, 6 bases. The CDR3 has 17 amino acids. Trimming removed 3 bases from V and 3 bases from J, with 17 bases in between. CDR3: CASSFYVVRGPNEKLFF. Here the CDR3 DNA reads TGTGCCAGCAGTTTTTATGTGGTCAGGGGACCTAATGAAAAACTGTTTTTT.

This chain uses TRBV19 with TRBJ2-7; D is perhaps TRBD1 or TRBD2 (5 bases each). Germline CDR1 is LNHDA and CDR2 is SQIVND (reference sequence). V gave up 3 bases and J gave up 0 bases, with 21 bases separating them. This CDR3 contains 18 residues. The CDR3 DNA sequence: TGTGCCAGTAGTATCTGGGCGAGGGGCGCCGAAAGCTCCTACGAGCAGTACTTC. Protein: CASSIWARGAESSYEQYF. Supplemented by reference TRBV19 and TRBJ2-7, the full variable domain reads DGGITQSPKYLFRKEGQNVTLSCEQNLNHDAMYWYRQDPGQGLRLIYYSQIVNDFQKGDIAEGYSVSREKKESFPLTVTSAQKNPTAFYLCASSIWARGAESSYEQYFGPGTRLTVT.

This clonotype was recorded once. The rearrangement joins TRBV29-1 to TRBJ2-1, with D unclear. Per germline, CDR1 SQVTM and CDR2 ANQGSEA. The ends were cut back, 6 bases at V and 8 bases at J, with 14 bases in the middle. The CDR3 covers 12 residues. The CDR3 nucleotides read TGCAGCGTCAACTTTAAGCTCTATGAGCAGTTCTTC. Its protein is CSVNFKLYEQFF.

The genes are TRBV7-6 and TRBJ2-1; 10 nucleotides match TRBD2. Trimming at V came to 5 bases and at J to 2 bases, leaving 3 bases not matched to a gene. Germline loops: CDR1 SGHVS, CDR2 FNYEAQ. The CDR3 has 15 residues. CDR3 DNA: TGTGCCAGCAGCCAAACTAGCGGGGCCTACAATGAGCAGTTCTTC. Protein sequence: CASSQTSGAYNEQFF.

The genes are TRBV3-1 and TRBJ1-6; D is possibly TRBD1 (5 bases). CDR3 length: 17 amino acids. Germline CDR1 and CDR2: LGHDT and YNNKEL (reference sequence). Trimming cost V 0 bases and J 10 bases, with 19 bases left between them. CDR3 in amino acids: CASSQDPSRGMVSPLHF. As DNA, the CDR3 is TGTGCCAGCAGCCAAGATCCGTCAAGGGGCATGGTATCACCCCTCCACTTT.

This chain joins TRBV7-2 and TRBJ2-3; D remains unclear. V was trimmed by 1 base and J by 6 bases, leaving 14 bases between them. CDR1 is SGHTA and CDR2 is FQGNSA in the germline V gene. This CDR3 is built from 15 residues. The CDR3 region has the DNA TGTGCCAGCAGCTTAGGCGGACCTACCCCGGATACGCAGTATTTT. It specifies CASSLGGPTPDTQYF.

Details on this clonotype: At one end the junction does not follow the germline gene, possibly because of a read error. The CDR3 bases are TGTGCCAGTAGTATAGACCCGGACACTCAAGCTTTCTTT. Protein: CASSIDPDTQAFF. The chain couples TRBV19 to TRBJ1-1; D may be TRBD1 (5 bases). This CDR3 comprises 13 residues. Germline CDR1 reads LNHDA; CDR2 reads SQIVND (reference sequence).

This sequence joins TRBV2 and TRBJ2-1; D may match TRBD1 or TRBD2 (5 bases each). The CDR3 loop spans 12 amino acids. Per germline, CDR1 SNHLY and CDR2 FYNNEI. V lost 11 bases, J lost 8 bases, and 16 bases lay in between. CDR3 coding DNA: TGTGCCGGTGGGGGTATTGGGGATGAGCAGTTCTTC. Its translation: CAGGGIGDEQFF.

The chain is built from TRBV28 and TRBJ1-1; D is perhaps TRBD1 (6 bases). The length of the CDR3 is 17 residues. Germline CDR1 reads MDHEN; CDR2 reads SYDVKM. With 5 bases removed from V and 9 bases from J, the gap between germline ends came to 28 bases. CDR3 region: CASSPPLLSTGSNQAFF. For the CDR3, the DNA is TGTGCCAGCAGTCCCCCCCTCCTTTCGACAGGATCTAACCAAGCTTTCTTT.

The table lists this clonotype with a count of one. The chain combines TRBV5-1 with TRBJ1-5; no clear D gene. This CDR3 has 13 amino acids. V lost 0 bases to trimming and J lost 6 bases, with 7 bases between them. The germline V gene has CDR1 SGHRS and CDR2 YFSETQ. CDR3 nucleotide sequence: TGCGCCAGCAGCTTGGACAAGAGTCAGCCCCAGCATTTT. Its protein is CASSLDKSQPQHF.

The chain has TRBV3-1 and TRBJ2-5, with a weak D call TRBD2 (6 bases). V was pared by 1 base and J by 0 bases, with 12 bases between. This CDR3 is 16 amino acids long. The germline gives CDR1 LGHDT, CDR2 YNNKEL (reference sequence). The CDR3 bases are TGTGCCAGCAGCCAAGCAACTGCGGGGTACCAAGAGACCCAGTACTTC. It codes for CASSQATAGYQETQYF.

The chain uses TRBV28 and TRBJ2-7; maybe TRBD1 (6 bases). Germline loops: CDR1 MDHEN, CDR2 SYDVKM. The CDR3 is 12 amino acids. The V end lost 2 bases, the J end lost 6 bases, and 8 bases lay between the germline ends. The CDR3 loop is CASSLQGGEQYF. As DNA, the CDR3 is TGTGCCAGCAGTTTACAAGGGGGCGAGCAGTACTTC. The variable domain in full, completed from reference TRBV28 and TRBJ2-7, reads DVKVTQSSRYLVKRTGEKVFLECVQDMDHENMFWYRQDPGLGLRLIYFSYDVKMKEKGDIPEGYSVSREKKERFSLILESASTNQTSMYLCASSLQGGEQYFGPGTRLTVT.

The chain has TRBV7-6 and TRBJ1-6; D uncertain. The germline V gene encodes CDR1 SGHVS and CDR2 FNYEAQ. Trimming left V 5 bases short and J 7 bases short, with 15 bases between. This CDR3 has 15 amino acids. The CDR3, as DNA: TGTGCCAGCAGCACGGAGGGCGGACGAAATTCACCCCTCCACTTT. This gives the protein CASSTEGGRNSPLHF.

A single count supports this clonotype. The rearrangement joins TRBV2 to TRBJ2-5, with 11 positions matching TRBD1. The CDR3 covers 15 residues. J lost 5 bases, V lost 10 bases, and 12 bases had no gene match. Germline V gene lookup returns CDR1 SNHLY and CDR2 FYNNEI. DNA of the CDR3: TGTGCCACCTCCCGGACAGGGGGCTTCCGGGAGACCCAGTACTTC. It codes for CATSRTGGFRETQYF.

The rearrangement joins TRBV12-3 or TRBV12-4 to TRBJ2-7; possibly TRBD1 for D (6 bases). V was pared by 5 bases and J by 0 bases, with 14 bases between. There are 15 residues in the CDR3. The CDR3 DNA is TGTGCCAGCAGTCTCAACAGGGTGGGCTCCTACGAGCAGTACTTC. This translates into CASSLNRVGSYEQYF.

V gene TRBV12-3 or TRBV12-4 combines with J gene TRBJ1-2; TRBD1 is a possible D gene (5 bases). The CDR3 spans 15 residues. V gave up 1 base and J gave up 4 bases, with 13 bases separating them. The DNA for the CDR3 is TGTGCCAGCAGTTTAGTCGGCAGGGCGGGCTATGGCTACACCTTC. Its translation: CASSLVGRAGYGYTF.

The chain is built from TRBV7-9 and TRBJ1-1; the D is unclear. The CDR3 consists of 13 residues. V gave up 3 bases and J gave up 1 base, with 6 bases separating them. In germline, CDR1 is SEHNR, CDR2 FQNEAQ (reference sequence). The CDR3 region has the DNA TGTGCCAGCAGCTTTGCGGCGAACACTGAAGCTTTCTTT. It encodes CASSFAANTEAFF. The variable domain in full, with the rest retrieved from reference TRBV7-9 and TRBJ1-1, is DTGVSQNPRHKITKRGQNVTFRCDPISEHNRLYWYRQTLGQGPEFLTYFQNEAQLEKSRLLSDRFSAERPKGSFSTLEIQRTEQGDSAMYLCASSFAANTEAFFGQGTRLTVV.

V is TRBV30 and J is TRBJ2-5, with D tentatively TRBD1 (6 bases). The CDR3 spans 11 residues. Trimming shortened V by 3 bases and J by 7 bases, and 9 bases separated the two germline ends. Per germline, CDR1 GTSNPN and CDR2 SVGIG (reference sequence). The CDR3 region is CAWSGRGTQYF. The DNA of the CDR3 is TGTGCCTGGAGCGGCAGGGGGACCCAGTACTTC.

CDR3 residues: CASTDDRSSYNEQFF. CDR3 nucleotide sequence: TGTGCCAGTACCGATGACAGAAGCTCCTACAATGAGCAGTTCTTC. This chain connects TRBV19 to TRBJ2-1; D perhaps matches TRBD1 (5 bases). CDR1 is LNHDA, CDR2 SQIVND, per germline (reference sequence). V was cut by 7 bases and J by 0 bases, with 13 bases left in between. The CDR3 totals 15 residues.

This sequence joins TRBV12-3 or TRBV12-4 and TRBJ2-1; 14 nucleotides match TRBD2. V shed 7 bases and J 2 bases; nucleotides not matched to a gene: 7. The CDR3 is 17 amino acids. The CDR3 loop reads CASTSTGLAGAYNEQFF. CDR3 nucleotide sequence: TGTGCCAGCACCTCTACGGGACTAGCGGGGGCCTACAATGAGCAGTTCTTC.

The chain joins TRBV4-2 to TRBJ2-1, with D possibly TRBD2 on 5 matching bases. Trimming took off 3 bases at V and 13 bases at J, with 19 bases between the two ends. The CDR3 runs to 14 residues. Germline CDR1 and CDR2: LGHNA and YNFKEQ. The CDR3 region is CASSQRQLWERQFF. In DNA, the CDR3 is TGTGCCAGCAGCCAGAGGCAATTATGGGAGCGACAGTTCTTC.

The V and J genes are TRBV6-5 and TRBJ1-6; D is uncertain. Germline CDR1 MNHEY, CDR2 SVGAGI. The CDR3 loop spans 13 amino acids. V was clipped by 0 bases and J by 8 bases, with 5 bases between them. CDR3 residues: CASSYSRDSPLHF. The CDR3 DNA reads TGTGCCAGCAGTTACTCTAGGGATTCACCCCTCCACTTT.

The gene calls are TRBV20-1 and TRBJ2-7; D remains ambiguous. Germline V gives CDR1 DFQATT, CDR2 SNEGSKA (reference sequence). Trimming shortened V by 4 bases and J by 2 bases, and 9 bases separated the two germline ends. CDR3 size: 12 residues. CDR3 sequence reads: CSAKLTTYEQYF. The CDR3 coding sequence is TGCAGTGCTAAGCTAACCACCTACGAGCAGTACTTC.

The chain uses TRBV30 and TRBJ1-1; D is perhaps TRBD1 (6 bases). In germline, CDR1 is GTSNPN, CDR2 SVGIG (reference sequence). Trimming took 2 bases from V and 8 from J, leaving 9 bases between them. The CDR3 has 11 amino acids. As DNA, the CDR3 is TGTGCCTGGAGTTCCGGGACAGAAGCTTTCTTT. Its protein is CAWSSGTEAFF. Variable domain in full (rest from reference TRBV30 and TRBJ1-1): SQTIHQWPATLVQPVGSPLSLECTVEGTSNPNLYWYRQAAGRGLQLLFYSVGIGQISSEVPQNLSASRPQDRQFILSSKKLLLSDSGFYLCAWSSGTEAFFGQGTRLTVV.

The chain has TRBV19 and TRBJ1-1, with no clear D. CDR1 is LNHDA and CDR2 is SQIVND in the germline V gene (reference sequence). Trimming took off 7 bases at V and 1 base at J, with 4 bases between the two ends. This CDR3 is built from 11 residues. As DNA, the CDR3 is TGTGCCAGTATCGGGAACACTGAAGCTTTCTTT. Protein sequence: CASIGNTEAFF.

V is TRBV29-1 and J is TRBJ2-7, with TRBD1 as a possible D gene (6 bases). Per the germline V gene, CDR1 is SQVTM and CDR2 is ANQGSEA. CDR3 length: 12 residues. V lost 1 base to trimming and J lost 9 bases, with 13 bases between them. CDR3 loop: CSVEGQAQGQYF. In DNA form, the CDR3 reads TGCAGCGTTGAAGGACAGGCCCAAGGGCAGTACTTC.

This chain connects TRBV7-2 to TRBJ2-3, with TRBD2 matching over 9 bases. The germline V gene has CDR1 SGHTA and CDR2 FQGNSA. The V and J ends lost 5 bases and 7 bases, in that order; junction bases with no gene match: 22. CDR3 length: 19 amino acids. The CDR3, as DNA: TGTGCCAGCAGCCTTCACCGGGACGGGCCCGGGACTAGCATAAATACGCAGTATTTT. This sequence encodes CASSLHRDGPGTSINTQYF.

This clonotype was recorded a few times. This chain joins TRBV6-2 or TRBV6-3 and TRBJ1-2; tentative D call: TRBD1 (5 bases). Germline V lookup: CDR1 MNHEY, CDR2 SVGEGT. The V and J ends lost 6 bases and 2 bases respectively, with 10 bases between them. CDR3 length: 13 residues. CDR3 region: CASSLGRNYGYTF. CDR3 bases: TGTGCCAGCAGCTTGGGGCGGAACTATGGCTACACCTTC.

This chain uses TRBV7-2 with TRBJ2-1; D perhaps matches TRBD1 (5 bases). CDR1 and CDR2 from the germline V gene are SGHTA and FQGNSA. Between the trimmed V and J ends, which lost 6 bases and 7 bases, there was a span of 19 bases. This CDR3 comprises 15 residues. The CDR3 is CASSDGRGGWNEQFF. In nucleotides, the CDR3 is TGTGCCAGCAGTGACGGAAGGGGTGGTTGGAATGAGCAGTTCTTC.